A selection of T cell receptor beta chains follows, all from one sample in a study of OX40 agonist ivuxolimab in advanced cancers. Sequenced by immunoSEQ multiplex PCR; TCRdb stores in-frame clones only, minus some. The table includes about 68,000 clones, around nine tenths detected once. The sample in question was CD4+ or CD8+ T cells sorted from blood, obtained in a trial of the OX40 agonist ivuxolimab. Source of these receptors: an adult with an advanced solid tumor such as melanoma, head and neck, liver or kidney cancer. Both conserved end residues are part of each CDR3. Each record gives: clone size, D gene, J gene, CDR3 length, V gene, CDR3 protein, CDR3 DNA. The D gene is left open where the match is weak. Not every row has a clone size; where given, it reads once, few, many or a size class.

abundance: .; d_gene: .; j_gene: TRBJ1-5; len: 13; v_gene: TRBV2; CDR3aa: CASRTGKSQPQHF; CDR3nt: TGTGCCAGCAGAACAGGGAAGAGTCAGCCCCAGCATTTT
abundance: .; d_gene: TRBD1; j_gene: TRBJ1-2; len: 15; v_gene: TRBV7-8; CDR3aa: CASSLVGTGYGGYTF; CDR3nt: TGTGCCAGCAGCTTAGTAGGGACAGGGTACGGTGGCTACACCTTC
abundance: once; d_gene: .; j_gene: TRBJ1-4; len: 15; v_gene: TRBV2; CDR3aa: CASSEAAAAYEKLFF; CDR3nt: TGTGCCAGCAGTGAAGCGGCGGCAGCCTATGAAAAACTGTTTTTT
abundance: .; d_gene: TRBD2; j_gene: TRBJ2-1; len: 17; v_gene: TRBV4-2; CDR3aa: CASSQVARGGLQNEQFF; CDR3nt: TGTGCCAGCAGCCAAGTGGCTCGGGGGGGCTTGCAAAATGAGCAGTTCTTC
abundance: .; d_gene: .; j_gene: TRBJ1-2; len: 14; v_gene: TRBV6-5; CDR3aa: CASSRGGLNYGYTF; CDR3nt: TGTGCCAGCTCGAGGGGGGGACTGAACTATGGCTACACCTTC
abundance: .; d_gene: TRBD2; j_gene: TRBJ2-7; len: 18; v_gene: TRBV7-8; CDR3aa: CASSLARTSSGPSYEQYF; CDR3nt: TGTGCCAGCAGCTTAGCGCGGACTAGCAGCGGGCCCTCCTACGAGCAGTACTTC
abundance: .; d_gene: .; j_gene: TRBJ2-3; len: 14; v_gene: TRBV6-6; CDR3aa: CASSPQVTTDTQYF; CDR3nt: TGTGCCAGCAGCCCCCAGGTGACGACAGATACGCAGTATTTT
abundance: .; d_gene: .; j_gene: TRBJ1-6; len: 13; v_gene: TRBV7-2; CDR3aa: CASSGGDPSPLHF; CDR3nt: TGTGCCAGCAGCGGGGGGGACCCGTCACCCCTCCACTTT
abundance: .; d_gene: .; j_gene: TRBJ1-2; len: 14; v_gene: TRBV5-5; CDR3aa: CASSFTGNVGGYTF; CDR3nt: TGTGCCAGCAGCTTCACGGGGAATGTGGGCGGCTACACCTTC
abundance: few; d_gene: .; j_gene: TRBJ2-4; len: 14; v_gene: TRBV11-2; CDR3aa: CASSSRLAKNIQYF; CDR3nt: TGTGCCAGCAGCTCTCGCCTAGCCAAAAACATTCAGTACTTC
abundance: .; d_gene: TRBD2; j_gene: TRBJ2-3; len: 18; v_gene: TRBV5-1; CDR3aa: CASSLTGRTRTSTDTQYF; CDR3nt: TGCGCCAGCAGCTTGACGGGTCGGACTAGAACTAGCACAGATACGCAGTATTTT
abundance: few; d_gene: TRBD2; j_gene: TRBJ2-3; len: 16; v_gene: TRBV4-3; CDR3aa: CASSQGGGGALGTQYF; CDR3nt: TGCGCCAGCAGCCAAGGGGGCGGGGGGGCCTTAGGTACGCAGTATTTT
abundance: .; d_gene: .; j_gene: TRBJ2-3; len: 17; v_gene: TRBV7-9; CDR3aa: CASSPIGGRGSTDTQYF; CDR3nt: TGTGCCAGCAGCCCTATAGGGGGGCGGGGTAGCACAGATACGCAGTATTTT
abundance: .; d_gene: .; j_gene: TRBJ2-3; len: 13; v_gene: TRBV4-2; CDR3aa: CASSPRKVDTQYF; CDR3nt: TGTGCCAGCAGCCCGCGGAAGGTAGATACGCAGTATTTT
abundance: .; d_gene: TRBD2; j_gene: TRBJ2-3; len: 15; v_gene: TRBV5-1; CDR3aa: CASSLPRDYTDTQYF; CDR3nt: TGCGCCAGCAGCCTGCCCCGGGACTACACAGATACGCAGTATTTT
abundance: .; d_gene: .; j_gene: TRBJ1-6; len: 16; v_gene: TRBV5-1; CDR3aa: CASSLFEGTYNSPLHF; CDR3nt: TGCGCCAGCAGCTTGTTTGAGGGGACGTACAATTCACCCCTCCACTTT
abundance: once; d_gene: TRBD2; j_gene: TRBJ2-1; len: 16; v_gene: TRBV5-1; CDR3aa: CASTRTSGSPYNEQFF; CDR3nt: TGCGCCAGCACAAGGACTAGCGGGAGTCCCTACAATGAGCAGTTCTTC
abundance: few; d_gene: TRBD1; j_gene: TRBJ1-5; len: 14; v_gene: TRBV5-1; CDR3aa: CASRAGGGDQPQHF; CDR3nt: TGCGCCAGCAGAGCAGGAGGGGGCGATCAGCCCCAGCATTTT
abundance: .; d_gene: .; j_gene: TRBJ1-2; len: 15; v_gene: TRBV5-1; CDR3aa: CASSIQGTSMDSYTF; CDR3nt: TGCGCCAGCAGCATCCAAGGGACGTCGATGGATAGCTACACCTTC
abundance: .; d_gene: .; j_gene: TRBJ2-7; len: 15; v_gene: TRBV6-1; CDR3aa: CASREYRVSSYEQYF; CDR3nt: TGTGCCAGCAGGGAGTACAGGGTTAGCTCCTACGAGCAGTACTTC
abundance: .; d_gene: .; j_gene: TRBJ2-7; len: 13; v_gene: TRBV10-3; CDR3aa: CAISDGYSYEQYF; CDR3nt: TGTGCCATCAGCGACGGATATTCCTACGAGCAGTACTTC
abundance: .; d_gene: .; j_gene: TRBJ1-1; len: 15; v_gene: TRBV6-5; CDR3aa: CASSHAGVKNTEAFF; CDR3nt: TGTGCCAGCAGTCACGCCGGGGTTAAGAACACTGAAGCTTTCTTT
abundance: .; d_gene: .; j_gene: TRBJ2-3; len: 14; v_gene: TRBV11-1; CDR3aa: CASSLYLAPDTQYF; CDR3nt: TGTGCCAGCAGCTTATATCTAGCGCCAGATACGCAGTATTTT
abundance: .; d_gene: .; j_gene: TRBJ1-6; len: 13; v_gene: TRBV11-2; CDR3aa: CASSLAPVTSLHF; CDR3nt: TGTGCCAGCAGCTTAGCTCCAGTCACTTCCCTCCACTTT
abundance: .; d_gene: TRBD1; j_gene: TRBJ1-3; len: 16; v_gene: TRBV5-1; CDR3aa: CASSFRTGGSGNTIYF; CDR3nt: TGCGCCAGCAGCTTCCGGACAGGGGGCTCTGGAAACACCATATATTTT
abundance: .; d_gene: .; j_gene: TRBJ2-5; len: 14; v_gene: TRBV5-1; CDR3aa: CASSLEDIQETQYF; CDR3nt: TGCGCCAGCAGCTTAGAGGACATTCAAGAGACCCAGTACTTC
abundance: .; d_gene: .; j_gene: TRBJ1-1; len: 14; v_gene: TRBV7-2; CDR3aa: CASSLVGGDTEAFF; CDR3nt: TGTGCCAGCAGCTTAGTGGGGGGGGACACTGAAGCTTTCTTT
abundance: .; d_gene: .; j_gene: TRBJ1-1; len: 16; v_gene: TRBV6-6; CDR3aa: CASSYSRAGHLNEAFF; CDR3nt: TGTGCCAGCAGTTACTCTAGGGCAGGCCATTTGAATGAAGCTTTCTTT
abundance: .; d_gene: .; j_gene: TRBJ1-6; len: 19; v_gene: TRBV30; CDR3aa: CASGIGTLVSSSYNSPLHF; CDR3nt: TGTGCCTCGGGGATCGGGACTCTCGTGTCCTCCTCCTATAATTCACCCCTCCACTTT
abundance: .; d_gene: TRBD1; j_gene: TRBJ2-7; len: 15; v_gene: TRBV10-3; CDR3aa: CAISVGQGDPYEQYF; CDR3nt: TGTGCCATCAGTGTGGGACAGGGAGACCCCTACGAGCAGTACTTC
abundance: .; d_gene: .; j_gene: TRBJ2-7; len: 14; v_gene: TRBV6-1; CDR3aa: CASSPGINLRPTLF; CDR3nt: TGTGCCAGCAGTCCAGGGATTAATTTGAGACCAACCCTCTTC
abundance: .; d_gene: .; j_gene: TRBJ1-1; len: 15; v_gene: TRBV10-2; CDR3aa: CASSGGRAMNTEAFF; CDR3nt: TGCGCCAGCAGTGGAGGCAGGGCCATGAACACTGAAGCTTTCTTT
abundance: .; d_gene: TRBD1; j_gene: TRBJ1-5; len: 14; v_gene: TRBV19; CDR3aa: CASSPTGGSQPQHF; CDR3nt: TGTGCCAGTAGCCCGACAGGGGGCTCTCAGCCCCAGCATTTT
abundance: few; d_gene: TRBD1; j_gene: TRBJ1-1; len: 13; v_gene: TRBV9; CDR3aa: CASSFGQGSEAFF; CDR3nt: TGTGCCAGCAGCTTCGGACAGGGCTCTGAAGCTTTCTTT
abundance: .; d_gene: TRBD2; j_gene: TRBJ2-7; len: 17; v_gene: TRBV5-4; CDR3aa: CASSARQGTSGRYEQYF; CDR3nt: TGTGCCAGCAGCGCCAGACAAGGGACTAGCGGACGCTACGAGCAGTACTTC
abundance: .; d_gene: TRBD1; j_gene: TRBJ2-2; len: 15; v_gene: TRBV5-1; CDR3aa: CASSRTGENTGELFF; CDR3nt: TGCGCCAGCAGCAGAACAGGGGAGAACACCGGGGAGCTGTTTTTT
abundance: .; d_gene: .; j_gene: TRBJ2-7; len: 15; v_gene: TRBV10-3; CDR3aa: CAISEYPGSSYEQYF; CDR3nt: TGTGCCATCAGTGAGTATCCGGGGAGCTCCTACGAGCAGTACTTC
abundance: .; d_gene: .; j_gene: TRBJ2-1; len: 12; v_gene: TRBV7-9; CDR3aa: CASSSQGGEQFF; CDR3nt: TGTGCCAGCAGCTCCCAGGGTGGCGAGCAGTTCTTC
abundance: .; d_gene: TRBD1; j_gene: TRBJ1-2; len: 14; v_gene: TRBV6-1; CDR3aa: CASSLQGGIYGYTF; CDR3nt: TGTGCCAGCAGTCTACAGGGGGGGATCTATGGCTACACCTTC
abundance: .; d_gene: .; j_gene: TRBJ1-1; len: 12; v_gene: TRBV2; CDR3aa: CASSRQDTEAFF; CDR3nt: TGTGCCAGCAGCAGGCAGGACACTGAAGCTTTCTTT
abundance: .; d_gene: .; j_gene: TRBJ2-5; len: 13; v_gene: TRBV10-1; CDR3aa: CASSEGYQETQYF; CDR3nt: TGCGCCAGCAGTGAGGGGTACCAAGAGACCCAGTACTTC
abundance: once; d_gene: TRBD2; j_gene: TRBJ2-1; len: 17; v_gene: TRBV19; CDR3aa: CASSIGVRWGGYNEQFF; CDR3nt: TGTGCCAGTAGTATCGGTGTTAGGTGGGGGGGGTACAATGAGCAGTTCTTC
abundance: many; d_gene: .; j_gene: TRBJ1-5; len: 14; v_gene: TRBV2; CDR3aa: CASSVERGNQPQHF; CDR3nt: TGTGCCAGTAGTGTGGAGAGGGGCAATCAGCCCCAGCATTTT
abundance: .; d_gene: .; j_gene: TRBJ2-2; len: 16; v_gene: TRBV10-2; CDR3aa: CASSDLIQQATGELFF; CDR3nt: TGCGCCAGCAGTGACCTCATCCAGCAGGCCACCGGGGAGCTGTTTTTT
abundance: .; d_gene: TRBD2; j_gene: TRBJ2-1; len: 15; v_gene: TRBV4-1; CDR3aa: CASSQGSGGWNEQFF; CDR3nt: TGCGCCAGCAGCCAAGGTAGCGGGGGATGGAATGAGCAGTTCTTC
abundance: .; d_gene: .; j_gene: TRBJ1-1; len: 13; v_gene: TRBV5-5; CDR3aa: CASSLGRNTEAFF; CDR3nt: TGTGCCAGCAGCTTGGGAAGGAACACTGAAGCTTTCTTT
abundance: .; d_gene: .; j_gene: TRBJ2-1; len: 16; v_gene: TRBV11-2; CDR3aa: CASSLGTGLLGTEQFF; CDR3nt: TGTGCCAGCAGCTTAGGAACAGGCCTTCTGGGAACGGAGCAGTTCTTC
abundance: .; d_gene: TRBD1; j_gene: TRBJ2-7; len: 16; v_gene: TRBV11-2; CDR3aa: CASSPRGGVVTYEQYF; CDR3nt: TGTGCCAGCAGCCCACGAGGGGGCGTAGTTACCTACGAGCAGTACTTC
abundance: .; d_gene: .; j_gene: TRBJ2-3; len: 12; v_gene: TRBV14; CDR3aa: CASSQSADTQYF; CDR3nt: TGTGCCAGCAGCCAAAGCGCGGATACGCAGTATTTT
abundance: .; d_gene: .; j_gene: TRBJ2-5; len: 15; v_gene: TRBV7-9; CDR3aa: CASSLAWGGRETQYF; CDR3nt: TGTGCCAGCAGCTTAGCTTGGGGCGGACGGGAGACCCAGTACTTC
abundance: .; d_gene: TRBD1; j_gene: TRBJ2-5; len: 13; v_gene: TRBV6-1; CDR3aa: CASRDRRQETQYF; CDR3nt: TGTGCCAGCAGGGACAGGCGGCAAGAGACCCAGTACTTC
abundance: .; d_gene: .; j_gene: TRBJ2-6; len: 17; v_gene: TRBV13; CDR3aa: CASSLGASSSGANVLTF; CDR3nt: TGTGCCAGCAGCTTGGGGGCCAGTAGCTCTGGGGCCAACGTCCTGACTTTC
abundance: .; d_gene: TRBD1; j_gene: TRBJ1-2; len: 14; v_gene: TRBV19; CDR3aa: CASSPDRGQGGYTF; CDR3nt: TGTGCCAGTAGTCCGGACAGGGGGCAAGGTGGCTACACCTTC
abundance: .; d_gene: TRBD2; j_gene: TRBJ2-1; len: 15; v_gene: TRBV7-2; CDR3aa: CASSTTSGINNEQFF; CDR3nt: TGTGCCAGCAGCACAACTAGCGGGATTAACAATGAGCAGTTCTTC
abundance: .; d_gene: .; j_gene: TRBJ2-3; len: 15; v_gene: TRBV5-1; CDR3aa: CASSQLVTRQDTQYF; CDR3nt: TGCGCCAGCAGCCAACTTGTGACCCGGCAGGATACGCAGTATTTT
abundance: .; d_gene: TRBD1; j_gene: TRBJ1-6; len: 15; v_gene: TRBV6-5; CDR3aa: CASSYNRGNNSPLHF; CDR3nt: TGTGCCAGCAGTTACAACAGGGGGAACAATTCACCCCTCCACTTT
abundance: .; d_gene: .; j_gene: TRBJ1-5; len: 14; v_gene: TRBV19; CDR3aa: CASRANRDAQPQHF; CDR3nt: TGTGCCAGTAGAGCCAACAGGGACGCCCAGCCCCAGCATTTT
abundance: .; d_gene: .; j_gene: TRBJ1-3; len: 15; v_gene: TRBV6-1; CDR3aa: CASTPQTGRGNTIYF; CDR3nt: TGTGCCAGCACTCCACAGACAGGACGTGGAAACACCATATATTTT
abundance: .; d_gene: .; j_gene: TRBJ1-3; len: 15; v_gene: TRBV6-1; CDR3aa: CASSEAAASGNTIYF; CDR3nt: TGTGCCAGCAGTGAAGCGGCAGCCTCTGGAAACACCATATATTTT
abundance: .; d_gene: .; j_gene: TRBJ2-5; len: 10; v_gene: TRBV6-1; CDR3aa: CASSDATQYF; CDR3nt: TGTGCCAGCAGTGATGCGACCCAGTACTTC